This TCR beta chain was identified during a study of blood T cell repertoires in COVID-19 (dated by TCRdb to the early 2020s). With respect to the entire study: Collaborator samples came from the United States, Italy and Spain and covered acute and convalescent phases of COVID-19. The repertoires were released in a freely available public database intended as a resource for research on the immune response to SARS-CoV-2. The material from the prospective study consisted of cDNA or gDNA derived from T cells, B-cell-depleted T cells, or PBMCs. HLA class I and class II types, where available, came from metadata supplied by the sample provider rather than from assay-based typing. Deeply sampled blood TCRbeta repertoires from subjects exposed to, actively infected with, or recovered from COVID-19 were included in the dataset. The sample metadata nearly always contained a de-identified subject ID, COVID-19 status, age in years and sex. Samples were obtained from the ongoing ImmuneRACE study (first 160 participants) and from 1,254 subjects provided by 6 global collaborators.

Regarding this clone: The specificity of this receptor is unknown. Base qualities are not at hand, and no much larger clone is one base apart.

Findings and caveats that apply to the study as a whole: Clinical and demographic metadata were provided uncurated, with the amount varying by source and participant.

The immunoSEQ Assay, a bias-controlled multiplex PCR, was used to amplify TCRbeta CDR3 regions from genomic DNA. As for how the authors treated the data: Nucleated cell counts per sample were estimated from amplification of reference gene primers within the assay. To quantify the absolute abundance of each unique TCRbeta CDR3 rearrangement, sequence reads were collapsed and filtered. For each sample, productive Simpson clonality was calculated by taking the square root of Simpson's diversity index across productive rearrangements. TCRdb holds this immuneACCESS table with in-frame rearrangements only. Some clones are missing; in checked studies, unresolved V genes explain under half, and the rest has no known cause. The V and J calls and clone size come from that table; D and trimming were worked out from the DNA. A total of about 220,000 clones appear in this sample, about 85% of them only once. Approximately 20% of the sample is held by the ten biggest clonotypes.

The collaborating institutions used their own protocols to collect whole blood in K2EDTA tubes. Collaborator samples were shipped for TCRbeta analysis as frozen whole blood, isolated PBMCs, or DNA extracted from either sample type. From a lookup of the germline V gene, CDR1 and CDR2 are MNHEY and SVGAGI. Compared with germline, V lacks 6 bases and J lacks 7 bases; bases without a gene match: 9. Taken from cysteine to phenylalanine, the CDR3 has 14 residues. The retained sequence is limited to the CDR3, 42 bases, with the frame set at the first base. The receptor chain draws on TRBV6-5 and TRBJ2-3, and TRBD1 matches 8 of the central bases. The sample taken for sequencing was peripheral blood. This TCR derives from a man aged 30 to 45 with active or convalescent COVID-19. The nucleotide sequence is TGTGCCAGCAGCCCGGACAGGGCGTCCAATACGCAGTATTTT. It specifies CASSPDRASNTQYF.